These T cell receptor beta chains were read from a single sample in a study of T cells expressing NK-cell markers. From its re-call of the 5' RACE reads, TCRdb lists each CDR3 protein once, without DNA. The sample yields 200,000 to 300,000 distinct CDR3 sequences, of which the top ten take up approximately 0.41%. The sequenced sample consisted of blood T cells: a sorted CD56 or NKG2C T cell subset, CD4+ or CD8+ T cells, or bulk PBMC T cells (not recorded which). These TCRs come from a young man in good health. The CDR3 runs from the conserved cysteine through the conserved F or W.

len,j_gene,v_gene,CDR3aa
15,TRBJ2-2,TRBV3-1,CASSLGTSGAGELFF
14,TRBJ2-1,TRBV11-2,CASSLLIQPHEQFF
19,TRBJ1-4,TRBV5-1,CASSPRDTPFSSTNEKLFF
15,TRBJ2-3,TRBV30,CAWGFGRLMRDTQYF
11,TRBJ2-2,TRBV19,CASSIDGELFF
13,TRBJ2-1,TRBV10-3,CAISPSTGGGRFF
13,TRBJ2-3,TRBV19,CASSWTGPDTQYF
13,TRBJ2-1,TRBV29-1,CSVMPSSYNEQFF
16,TRBJ2-1,TRBV6-5,CASSYWLAGAGAEQFF
14,TRBJ2-5,TRBV30,CAGLDRGQLRAQYF
17,TRBJ2-3,TRBV6-5,CASSYPAGGRAGNTQYF
13,TRBJ1-1,TRBV4-2,CASSQDLGAEAFF
15,TRBJ2-4,TRBV6-1,CASSVSSGAGNIQYF
14,TRBJ2-3,TRBV24-1,CATKDSRWTDTQYF
16,TRBJ2-1,TRBV20-1,CSANRPSGRGYNEQFF
14,TRBJ1-6,TRBV25-1,CASSVGPPNSPLHF
14,TRBJ1-1,TRBV20-1,CSARVGTGGTEAFF
16,TRBJ2-1,TRBV5-1,CASSLQGASLHNEQFF
15,TRBJ2-3,TRBV15,CATSTVPGRTDTQYF
14,TRBJ1-1,TRBV7-2,CASSRLQMNTEAFF
12,TRBJ1-1,TRBV12-3/TRBV12-4,CASSQTFTEAFF
14,TRBJ2-1,TRBV2,CASNRQGLAYEQFF
16,TRBJ2-1,TRBV18,CASSPPRGGGDNEQFF
14,TRBJ1-6,TRBV12-3/TRBV12-4,CASSFGQFSSPLHF
14,TRBJ2-1,TRBV7-2,CASSLKTGGNEQFF
13,TRBJ2-5,TRBV20-1,CSVRTTRQETQYF
14,TRBJ1-1,TRBV12-3/TRBV12-4,CASTLSGDRGEAFF
15,TRBJ2-1,TRBV20-1,CSARDTTSGREEQFF
14,TRBJ1-1,TRBV12-3/TRBV12-4,CASTVPSLNTEAFF
15,TRBJ2-6,TRBV5-1,CATRDPTGTANVLTF
12,TRBJ1-3,TRBV7-9,CASRLLGNTIYF
15,TRBJ2-2,TRBV3-1,CASSQDLRVPGELFF
15,TRBJ2-1,TRBV6-5,CASSSQGDKGNEQFF
14,TRBJ2-5,TRBV6-5,CASSYGSLGETQYF
13,TRBJ1-5,TRBV20-1,CSAPTGTLQPQHF
15,TRBJ2-1,TRBV24-1,CATSLPGGGRNEQFF
15,TRBJ2-2,TRBV24-1,CATKSRQASTGELFF
15,TRBJ1-1,TRBV7-9,CASSFPMDRNTEAFF
15,TRBJ2-1,TRBV5-1,CASSRTGTGNNEQFF
12,TRBJ1-3,TRBV20-1,CSASRSGNTIYF
13,TRBJ2-2,TRBV15,CATSSPGTGELFF
13,TRBJ2-5,TRBV7-2,CASSQRFQETQYF
15,TRBJ2-7,TRBV5-1,CASSPGRGSSYEQYF
14,TRBJ2-1,TRBV27,CASTGNPSYNEQFF
16,TRBJ2-5,TRBV12-3/TRBV12-4,CASSARPGLDEETQYF